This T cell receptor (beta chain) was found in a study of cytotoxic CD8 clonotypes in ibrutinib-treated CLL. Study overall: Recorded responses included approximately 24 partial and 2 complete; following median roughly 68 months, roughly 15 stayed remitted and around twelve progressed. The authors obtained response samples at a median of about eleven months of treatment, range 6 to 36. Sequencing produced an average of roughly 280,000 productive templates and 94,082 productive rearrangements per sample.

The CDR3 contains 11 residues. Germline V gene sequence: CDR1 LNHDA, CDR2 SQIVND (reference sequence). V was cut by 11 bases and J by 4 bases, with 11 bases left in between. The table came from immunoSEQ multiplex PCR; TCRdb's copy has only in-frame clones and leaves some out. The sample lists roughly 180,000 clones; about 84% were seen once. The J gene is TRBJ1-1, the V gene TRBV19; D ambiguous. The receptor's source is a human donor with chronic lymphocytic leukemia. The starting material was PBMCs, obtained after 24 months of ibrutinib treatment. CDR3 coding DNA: TGTGCCCCCGGGCTTCTCACTGAAGCTTTCTTT. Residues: CAPGLLTEAFF.